Below are 26 T cell receptor beta chains sequenced from a single sample in a study of blood T cell repertoires in COVID-19. The repertoire was sequenced with immunoSEQ multiplex PCR; TCRdb's copy has only in-frame clones and lacks some. The profile shows 150,000 or so clones, approximately 89% of them singletons. Sample: peripheral blood. These receptors all stem from a man between 50 and 59 years old with acute or convalescent COVID-19.

The sample holds a few counts of this clone. The chain has TRBV6-6 and TRBJ2-7, with D hard to call. Germline CDR1 MNHNY, CDR2 SVGAGI (reference sequence). The ends were cut back, 0 bases at V and 5 bases at J, with 5 bases in the middle. The CDR3 is 12 amino acids. The CDR3 reads CASSYSRDEQYF. The CDR3 region has the DNA TGTGCCAGCAGTTACTCCCGGGACGAGCAGTACTTC.

Only a few counts were recorded for this clone. The genes are TRBV10-1 and TRBJ1-1, with D possibly being TRBD1 (5 bases). Trimming cost V 4 bases and J 4 bases, with 10 bases left between them. Germline values: CDR1 WNHNN, CDR2 SYGVQD (reference sequence). This CDR3 is built from 13 residues. The CDR3 reads CASSVSGPTEAFF. In DNA, the CDR3 is TGCGCCAGCAGTGTATCAGGGCCCACTGAAGCTTTCTTT.

This clone has a handful of counts. In DNA form, the CDR3 reads TGCAGCGTTTGTCCTAGCGGGAGGGCCAGGTCCTACAATGAGCAGTTCTTC. Encoded protein: CSVCPSGRARSYNEQFF. This chain joins TRBV29-1 and TRBJ2-1; 12 bases are shared with TRBD2. The CDR3 has 17 amino acids. Per germline, CDR1 SQVTM and CDR2 ANQGSEA. J lost 1 base, V lost 5 bases, and 9 bases had no gene match.

CDR3 bases: TGTGCCATCAGTGAGTCCGGGACAGGGAGTACTTTCTTT. Translation gives CAISESGTGSTFF. This chain uses TRBV10-3 with TRBJ1-1, with 9 bases lining up with TRBD1. V trimming: 0 bases; J trimming: 12 bases; junction bases outside the gene matches: 5. CDR1 ENHRY and CDR2 SYGVKD come from the germline V gene. This CDR3 comprises 13 residues.

This CDR3 reads CASSLDRGFHQPQHF. The CDR3 DNA reads TGTGCCAGCAGCTTGGATCGGGGGTTCCATCAGCCCCAGCATTTT. The J gene is TRBJ1-5, the V gene TRBV5-4, with D perhaps TRBD1 (5 bases). V gave up 0 bases and J gave up 5 bases, with 12 bases separating them. The germline V gene encodes CDR1 SGHNT and CDR2 YYREEE (reference sequence). CDR3 length: 15 residues.

V and J are TRBV5-1 and TRBJ1-1, with D possibly being TRBD1 (5 bases). V was shortened by 3 bases and J by 3 bases, with 15 bases between the two germline ends. In germline, CDR1 is SGHRS, CDR2 YFSETQ. There are 15 residues in the CDR3. Written as DNA, the CDR3 is TGCGCCAGCAGCTCTCGGGAAGGGGAGGACACTGAAGCTTTCTTT. Translation gives CASSSREGEDTEAFF.

This chain joins TRBV7-9 and TRBJ1-1; 8 bases agree with TRBD1. This CDR3 has 14 residues. With 5 bases clipped from V and 5 bases from J, the junction kept 7 bases outside the gene matches. The germline gives CDR1 SEHNR, CDR2 FQNEAQ (reference sequence). Here the CDR3 DNA reads TGTGCCAGCAGCACACAGGGGGTTGGGACTGAAGCTTTCTTT. Its protein is CASSTQGVGTEAFF. The full variable domain, completed using reference TRBV7-9 and TRBJ1-1, is DTGVSQNPRHKITKRGQNVTFRCDPISEHNRLYWYRQTLGQGPEFLTYFQNEAQLEKSRLLSDRFSAERPKGSFSTLEIQRTEQGDSAMYLCASSTQGVGTEAFFGQGTRLTVV.

This chain connects TRBV28 to TRBJ2-7, with TRBD1 matching 9 bases. This CDR3 is built from 14 residues. The trim removed 4 bases at V and 3 bases at J, leaving 4 bases unmatched. The germline gives CDR1 MDHEN, CDR2 SYDVKM. CDR3 region: CASSSPGQGYEQYF. The DNA of the CDR3 is TGTGCCAGCAGTTCGCCGGGACAGGGCTACGAGCAGTACTTC.

The chain recombines TRBV6-5 with TRBJ2-3; D is perhaps TRBD2 (5 bases). Trimming cost V 10 bases and J 8 bases, with 16 bases left between them. Germline assignment: CDR1 MNHEY and CDR2 SVGAGI. CDR3 length equals 12 residues. CDR3 residues: CATGPRAGTQYF. The CDR3 DNA sequence: TGTGCCACCGGGCCCCGCGCGGGTACGCAGTATTTT.

This clone came up once. This chain connects TRBV11-2 to TRBJ1-1, with 7 bases fitting TRBD1. This CDR3 spans 16 amino acids. Trimming took 1 base from V and 3 from J; bases not matched to a gene: 8. Per the germline V gene, CDR1 is SGHAT and CDR2 is FQNNGV. CDR3 protein: CASSLARPGGYTEAFF. Here the CDR3 DNA reads TGTGCCAGCAGCTTAGCCCGACCAGGGGGATACACTGAAGCTTTCTTT.

The chain recombines TRBV5-4 with TRBJ1-2, with D possibly TRBD1 on 6 matching bases. Per the germline V gene, CDR1 is SGHNT and CDR2 is YYREEE (reference sequence). The CDR3 length is 15 residues. Trimming stripped 2 bases from V and 8 bases from J, with 19 bases between. The chain's CDR3 is CASSFPFNDRRGYTF. The CDR3 DNA follows: TGTGCCAGCAGCTTTCCGTTTAATGACAGGAGGGGCTACACCTTC.

The rearrangement uses TRBV5-1 and TRBJ1-2, with D maybe TRBD1 (5 bases). Trimming removed 4 bases from V and 4 bases from J, with 17 bases in between. The germline gives CDR1 SGHRS, CDR2 YFSETQ. CDR3 length equals 15 residues. CDR3 coding DNA: TGCGCCAGCAGCCCCCAACCCGGGGGAACCTATGGCTACACCTTC. As protein: CASSPQPGGTYGYTF.

This clone was found a few times. V gene TRBV6-4 combines with J gene TRBJ1-1, with D possibly matching TRBD1 (6 bases). Trimming shortened V by 3 bases and J by 2 bases, and 13 bases separated the two germline ends. The CDR3 is 15 amino acids. CDR1 and CDR2 (germline): MRHNA, SNTAGT. The CDR3 DNA sequence: TGTGCCAGCAGTGAGGGGACATTGCTAAACACTGAAGCTTTCTTT. It is translated as CASSEGTLLNTEAFF.

This chain connects TRBV18 to TRBJ1-1; possibly TRBD1 for D (5 bases). Germline V gene data show CDR1 as KGHSH and CDR2 as LQKENI. The ends were cut back, 0 bases at V and 0 bases at J, with 8 bases in the middle. This CDR3 comprises 15 residues. The CDR3 spells CASSPPGQLNTEAFF. CDR3 DNA: TGTGCCAGCTCACCACCGGGGCAGTTGAACACTGAAGCTTTCTTT.

This clone was recorded a few times. V usage is TRBV12-5 and J usage is TRBJ1-2; D may be TRBD1 (5 bases). This CDR3 region has 15 residues. Germline CDR1 and CDR2: LGHNT and FRNRAP. V was trimmed by 1 base and J by 4 bases, leaving 13 bases between them. The CDR3 sequence: CASGLETAYIYGYTF. In DNA form, the CDR3 reads TGTGCTAGTGGTTTGGAGACAGCTTACATCTATGGCTACACCTTC.

The chain is built from TRBV28 and TRBJ1-2; D uncertain. Trimming left V 4 bases short and J 10 bases short, with 10 bases between. This CDR3 spans 11 amino acids. Germline CDR1 MDHEN, CDR2 SYDVKM. The CDR3 DNA follows: TGTGCCAGCAGTTCAACCCCGGTCTACACCTTC. Translation gives CASSSTPVYTF.

This chain links TRBV6-5 with TRBJ1-6; TRBD1 matches 10 bases. V trimming: 0 bases; J trimming: 10 bases; junction bases outside the gene matches: 6. Germline V CDR1 and CDR2: MNHEY, SVGAGI. This CDR3 has 16 amino acids. CDR3 sequence (DNA): TGTGCCAGCAGTTACTCGAGACAGGGGGCTAGATCACCCCTCCACTTT. Translated: CASSYSRQGARSPLHF.

The chain uses TRBV5-6 and TRBJ1-4; no reliable D call. Germline CDR1 SGHDT, CDR2 YYEEEE. V was trimmed by 4 bases and J by 0 bases, leaving 7 bases between them. The length of the CDR3 is 14 residues. CDR3 sequence reads: CASSETATNEKLFF. In nucleotides, the CDR3 is TGTGCCAGCAGCGAAACAGCAACTAATGAAAAACTGTTTTTT.

This rearrangement joins TRBV27 to TRBJ1-5; 8 positions match TRBD1. CDR1 MNHEY and CDR2 SMNVEV come from the germline V gene (reference sequence). CDR3 size: 17 residues. V was pared by 7 bases and J by 0 bases, with 11 bases of the junction left unmatched. The CDR3 sequence is CASNQQGVPDSNQPQHF. For the CDR3, the DNA is TGTGCCAGCAACCAACAGGGGGTCCCTGATAGCAATCAGCCCCAGCATTTT.

The V and J genes are TRBV2 and TRBJ1-6; D might be TRBD1 (6 bases). This CDR3 contains 17 residues. Germline lookup yields CDR1 SNHLY and CDR2 FYNNEI. V was shortened by 6 bases and J by 0 bases, with 15 bases between the two germline ends. The DNA for the CDR3 is TGTGCCAGCAGGATGACCGGGACACCCTCCTATAATTCACCCCTCCACTTT. The encoded protein is CASRMTGTPSYNSPLHF.

The J gene is TRBJ1-1, the V gene TRBV30; 8 bases match TRBD1. J was trimmed by 6 bases and V by 1 base; bases with no gene match: 4. Looked up from germline, CDR1 is GTSNPN and CDR2 is SVGIG (reference sequence). This CDR3 has 13 residues. Here the CDR3 DNA reads TGTGCCTGGAGTGCTTCGGACAGGGCTGAAGCTTTCTTT. It yields the protein CAWSASDRAEAFF.

This chain joins TRBV6-5 and TRBJ2-7; 11 bases fit TRBD2. The V gene's germline CDR1 is MNHEY and CDR2 SVGAGI. V lost 8 bases to trimming and J lost 3 bases; unmatched junction nucleotides: 9. There are 15 residues in the CDR3. CDR3 loop: CASSPLAGGNYEQYF. In nucleotides, the CDR3 is TGTGCCAGCTCCCCTCTAGCGGGAGGAAACTACGAGCAGTACTTC.

The chain has TRBV19 and TRBJ2-5; D possibly corresponds to TRBD2 (6 bases). The CDR3 spans 13 residues. V was trimmed by 2 bases and J by 5 bases, leaving 9 bases between them. CDR1 and CDR2 from the germline V gene are LNHDA and SQIVND (reference sequence). CDR3: CASSITSGETQYF. The CDR3 region has the DNA TGTGCCAGTAGTATAACGAGCGGGGAGACCCAGTACTTC.

The J gene is TRBJ1-6, the V gene TRBV28; the D is unclear. Germline CDR1 reads MDHEN; CDR2 reads SYDVKM. The length of the CDR3 is 12 residues. Trimming shortened V by 3 bases and J by 8 bases, and 5 bases separated the two germline ends. Here the CDR3 reads CASSFSDSPLHF. The CDR3 region has the DNA TGTGCCAGCAGTTTTTCAGATTCACCCCTCCACTTT.

This chain links TRBV28 with TRBJ2-6; 10 bases are a match to TRBD1. The germline gives CDR1 MDHEN, CDR2 SYDVKM. There are 17 residues in the CDR3. The V and J ends lost 8 bases and 2 bases, in that order; junction bases with no gene match: 9. CDR3 coding DNA: TGTGCCAGCGCAAGACAGGGGGCCACCCCTGGGGCCAACGTCCTGACTTTC. Protein product: CASARQGATPGANVLTF.

The rearrangement joins TRBV2 to TRBJ1-4; 7 nucleotides agree with TRBD1. The junction had 7 bases not matched to a gene; V was cut back by 4 bases and J by 5 bases. The CDR3 runs 15 residues. Germline CDR1 SNHLY, CDR2 FYNNEI. CDR3 DNA sequence: TGTGCCAGCAGTGCGATAGGACAGGCAAATGAAAAACTGTTTTTT. It codes for CASSAIGQANEKLFF.